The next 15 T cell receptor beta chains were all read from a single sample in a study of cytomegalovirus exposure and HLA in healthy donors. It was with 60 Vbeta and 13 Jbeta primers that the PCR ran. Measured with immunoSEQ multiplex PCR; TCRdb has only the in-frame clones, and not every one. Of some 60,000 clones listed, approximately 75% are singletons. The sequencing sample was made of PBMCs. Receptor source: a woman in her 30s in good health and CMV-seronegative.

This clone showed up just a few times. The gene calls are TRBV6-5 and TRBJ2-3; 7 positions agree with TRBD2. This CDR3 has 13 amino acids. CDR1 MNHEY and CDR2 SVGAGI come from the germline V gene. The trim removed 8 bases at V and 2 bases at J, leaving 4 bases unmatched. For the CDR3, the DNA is TGTGCCAGCGGGGACTACTCCACAGATACGCAGTATTTT. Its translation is CASGDYSTDTQYF.

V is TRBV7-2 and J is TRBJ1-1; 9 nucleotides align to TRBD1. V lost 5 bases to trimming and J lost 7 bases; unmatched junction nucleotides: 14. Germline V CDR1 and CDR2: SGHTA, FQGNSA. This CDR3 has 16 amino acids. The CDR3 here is CASSPGTGPPGDEAFF. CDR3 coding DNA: TGTGCCAGCAGCCCCGGGACAGGGCCCCCGGGGGATGAAGCTTTCTTT.

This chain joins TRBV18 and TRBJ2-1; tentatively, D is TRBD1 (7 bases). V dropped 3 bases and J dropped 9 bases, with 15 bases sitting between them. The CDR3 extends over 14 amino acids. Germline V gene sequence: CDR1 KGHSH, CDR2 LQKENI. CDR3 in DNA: TGTGCCAGCTCACCCGGAGGGGGCACTGGTGAGCAGTTCTTC. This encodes CASSPGGGTGEQFF.

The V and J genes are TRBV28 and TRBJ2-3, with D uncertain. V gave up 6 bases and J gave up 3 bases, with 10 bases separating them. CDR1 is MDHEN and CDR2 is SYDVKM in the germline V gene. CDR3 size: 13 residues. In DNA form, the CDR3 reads TGTGCCAGCAGCTTTAGACTGACAGATACGCAGTATTTT. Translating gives CASSFRLTDTQYF.

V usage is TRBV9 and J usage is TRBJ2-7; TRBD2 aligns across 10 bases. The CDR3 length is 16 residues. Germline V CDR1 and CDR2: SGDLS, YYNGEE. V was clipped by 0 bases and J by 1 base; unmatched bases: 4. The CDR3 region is CASSVEREGGSYEQYV. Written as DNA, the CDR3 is TGTGCCAGCAGCGTAGAGCGGGAGGGCGGTTCCTACGAGCAGTACGTC.

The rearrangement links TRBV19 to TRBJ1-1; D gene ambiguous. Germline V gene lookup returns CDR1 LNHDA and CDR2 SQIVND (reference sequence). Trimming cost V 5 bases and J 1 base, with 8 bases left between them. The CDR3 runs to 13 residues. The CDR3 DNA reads TGTGCCAGTAGTCTGGGCAAGAACACTGAAGCTTTCTTT. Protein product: CASSLGKNTEAFF.

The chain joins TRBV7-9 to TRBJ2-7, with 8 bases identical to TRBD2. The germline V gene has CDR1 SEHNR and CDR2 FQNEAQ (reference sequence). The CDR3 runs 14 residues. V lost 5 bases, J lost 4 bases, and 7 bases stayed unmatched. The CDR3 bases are TGTGCCAGCAGCCCCGGGGGGGCTGAGTACGAGCAGTACTTC. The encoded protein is CASSPGGAEYEQYF.

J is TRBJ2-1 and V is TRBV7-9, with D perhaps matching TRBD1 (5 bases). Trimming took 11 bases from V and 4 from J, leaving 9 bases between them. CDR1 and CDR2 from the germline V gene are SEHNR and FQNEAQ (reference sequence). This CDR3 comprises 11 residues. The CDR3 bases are TGTGCCTCCCAGGGATACAATGAGCAGTTCTTC. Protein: CASQGYNEQFF. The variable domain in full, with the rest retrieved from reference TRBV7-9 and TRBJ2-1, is DTGVSQNPRHKITKRGQNVTFRCDPISEHNRLYWYRQTLGQGPEFLTYFQNEAQLEKSRLLSDRFSAERPKGSFSTLEIQRTEQGDSAMYLCASQGYNEQFFGPGTRLTVL.

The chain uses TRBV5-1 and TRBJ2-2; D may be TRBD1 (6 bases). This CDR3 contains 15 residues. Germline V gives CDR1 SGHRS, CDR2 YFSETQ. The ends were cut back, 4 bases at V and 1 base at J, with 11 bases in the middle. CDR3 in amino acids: CASSPGQLNTGELFF. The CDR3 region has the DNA TGCGCCAGCAGCCCAGGACAGCTGAACACCGGGGAGCTGTTTTTT.

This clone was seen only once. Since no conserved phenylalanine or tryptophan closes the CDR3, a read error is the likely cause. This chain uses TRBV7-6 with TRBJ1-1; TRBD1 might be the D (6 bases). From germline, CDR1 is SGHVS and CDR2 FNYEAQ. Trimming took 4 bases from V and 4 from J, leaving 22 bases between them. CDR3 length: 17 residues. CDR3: CASSSRAPMGGATEAFL. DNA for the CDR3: TGTGCCAGCAGCTCCCGAGCTCCCATGGGGGGGGCCACTGAAGCTTTCCTT.

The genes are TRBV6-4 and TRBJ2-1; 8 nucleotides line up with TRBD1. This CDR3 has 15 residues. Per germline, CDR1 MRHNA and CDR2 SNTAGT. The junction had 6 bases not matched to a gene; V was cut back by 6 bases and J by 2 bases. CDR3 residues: CASRADRGTYNEQFF. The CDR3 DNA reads TGTGCCAGCAGAGCAGACAGGGGCACCTACAATGAGCAGTTCTTC.

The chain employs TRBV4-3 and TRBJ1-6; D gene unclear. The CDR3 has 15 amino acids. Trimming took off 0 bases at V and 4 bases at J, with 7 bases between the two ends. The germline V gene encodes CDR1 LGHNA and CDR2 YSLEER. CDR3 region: CASSQDTVYNSPLHF. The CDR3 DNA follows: TGCGCCAGCAGCCAAGATACGGTGTATAATTCACCCCTCCACTTT.

The CDR3 nucleotides are TGTGCCAGCAGCAGAACTGTGGGGACAGGGGGTGAAAAACTGTTTTTT. Residues: CASSRTVGTGGEKLFF. The gene calls are TRBV5-4 and TRBJ1-4; TRBD1 aligns across 11 bases. CDR3 length equals 16 residues. Losses at the gene ends were 4 bases for V and 7 bases for J; bases not matched to a gene: 9. Germline CDR1 reads SGHNT; CDR2 reads YYREEE (reference sequence). The full variable domain, its missing parts supplied by reference TRBV5-4 and TRBJ1-4, is ETGVTQSPTHLIKTRGQQVTLRCSSQSGHNTVSWYQQALGQGPQFIFQYYREEENGRGNFPPRFSGLQFPNYSSELNVNALELDDSALYLCASSRTVGTGGEKLFFGSGTQLSVL.

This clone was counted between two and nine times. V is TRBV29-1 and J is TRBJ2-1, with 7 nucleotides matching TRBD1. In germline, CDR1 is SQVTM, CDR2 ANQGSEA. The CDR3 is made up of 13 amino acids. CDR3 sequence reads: CSAGTALGNEQFF. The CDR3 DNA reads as TGCAGTGCCGGGACAGCTCTAGGGAATGAGCAGTTCTTC.

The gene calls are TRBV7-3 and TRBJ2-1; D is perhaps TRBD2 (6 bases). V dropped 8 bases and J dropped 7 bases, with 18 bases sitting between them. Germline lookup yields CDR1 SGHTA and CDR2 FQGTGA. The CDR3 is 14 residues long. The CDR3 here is CASGMIGSWNEQFF. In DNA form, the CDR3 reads TGTGCCAGCGGGATGATCGGGAGTTGGAATGAGCAGTTCTTC.